This TCR beta chain came from a study of blood T cell repertoires in COVID-19. Germline V CDR1 and CDR2: SQVTM, ANQGSEA. Between the trimmed V and J ends, which lost 3 bases and 3 bases, there was a span of 13 bases. The CDR3 covers 14 residues. Assay used: immunoSEQ multiplex PCR; TCRdb lists only in-frame clones, some missing. The sample has 150,000 to 200,000 clones, about 80% seen once; the top ten hold about 25%. The source is a woman in her 70s with acute or convalescent COVID-19. Sequencing was performed on peripheral blood. The rearrangement links TRBV29-1 to TRBJ2-3, with D perhaps TRBD2 (6 bases). CDR3 sequence (DNA): TGCAGCGTTGACCCCGGGAGAGGGACAGATACGCAGTATTTT. It yields the protein CSVDPGRGTDTQYF.